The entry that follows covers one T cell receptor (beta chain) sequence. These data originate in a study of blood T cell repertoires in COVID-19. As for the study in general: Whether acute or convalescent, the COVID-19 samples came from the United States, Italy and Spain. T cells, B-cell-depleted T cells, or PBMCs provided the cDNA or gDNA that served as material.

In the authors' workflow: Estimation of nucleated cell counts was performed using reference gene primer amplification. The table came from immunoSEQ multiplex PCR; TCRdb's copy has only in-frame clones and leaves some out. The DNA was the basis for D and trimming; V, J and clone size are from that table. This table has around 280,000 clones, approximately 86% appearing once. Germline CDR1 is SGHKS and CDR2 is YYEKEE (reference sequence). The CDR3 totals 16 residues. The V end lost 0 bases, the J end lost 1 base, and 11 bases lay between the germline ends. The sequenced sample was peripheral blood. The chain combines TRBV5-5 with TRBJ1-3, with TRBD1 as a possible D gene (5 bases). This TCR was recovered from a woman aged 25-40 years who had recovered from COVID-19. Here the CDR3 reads CASSLAGGVSGNTIYF. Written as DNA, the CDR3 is TGTGCCAGCAGCTTGGCGGGGGGGGTGTCTGGAAACACCATATATTTT.